One sample yielded the 23 T cell receptor beta chains listed below, sequenced in a study of cytomegalovirus exposure and HLA in healthy donors. The PCR made use of 60 Vbeta and 13 Jbeta primers. The table came from immunoSEQ multiplex PCR; TCRdb's copy has only in-frame clones and leaves some out. The table shows approximately 74,000 clones, with less than 80% occurring only once. The specimen sequenced was PBMCs. These receptors were collected from a man in his sixties in good health and CMV-seropositive.

Only one count was recorded for this clone. The rearrangement joins TRBV25-1 to TRBJ2-5; 8 positions agree with TRBD2. The CDR3 runs to 16 residues. The junction had 10 bases not matched to a gene; V was cut back by 2 bases and J by 5 bases. Germline CDR1 MGHDK, CDR2 SYGVNS. The CDR3 DNA reads TGTGCCAGCAGTGAAGGGGCGGGGGGCCGGGGGGAGACCCAGTACTTC. Residues: CASSEGAGGRGETQYF.

This chain links TRBV10-3 with TRBJ2-3; possibly TRBD1 for D (5 bases). Germline values: CDR1 ENHRY, CDR2 SYGVKD. CDR3 length equals 13 residues. V was trimmed by 11 bases and J by 12 bases, leaving 24 bases between them. The CDR3 loop reads CALSEVVGAAQYF. CDR3 coding DNA: TGTGCCCTCTCTGAGGTGGTAGGGGCAGCTCAGTATTTT.

The V gene is TRBV4-1, the J gene TRBJ2-2, with no clear D. The CDR3 is 12 residues long. Germline lookup yields CDR1 MGHRA and CDR2 YSYEKL. The germline V and J ends were trimmed by 1 base and 7 bases, with 4 bases remaining between them. The CDR3 coding sequence is TGCGCCAGCAGCCAAGTAATCGGGGAGCTGTTTTTT. Translating it yields CASSQVIGELFF.

Concerning this clone: The junction does not match germline at one end; this may be a read error. This chain links TRBV11-1 with TRBJ1-2, with 7 bases identical to TRBD1. Germline CDR1 SGHAT, CDR2 FQDESV (reference sequence). This CDR3 comprises 13 residues. The CDR3 region is CASSIDRVYVYTF. CDR3 nucleotide sequence: TGTGCCAGCAGCATTGACAGGGTCTATGTCTACACCTTC.

The gene calls are TRBV5-6 and TRBJ1-1, with D tentatively TRBD1 (5 bases). Trimming left V 2 bases short and J 1 base short, with 9 bases between. The germline CDR1 and CDR2 sequences are SGHDT and YYEEEE. There are 14 residues in the CDR3. This chain's CDR3 is CASSFGASNTEAFF. The CDR3 DNA is TGTGCCAGCAGCTTTGGGGCTTCGAACACTGAAGCTTTCTTT.

The J gene is TRBJ2-2, the V gene TRBV5-4; tentatively, D is TRBD1 (5 bases). The CDR3 is 14 residues long. Looked up from germline, CDR1 is SGHNT and CDR2 is YYREEE (reference sequence). Trimming shortened V by 1 base and J by 6 bases, and 10 bases separated the two germline ends. The chain's CDR3 is CASSLPGHSGELFF. CDR3 bases: TGTGCCAGCAGCTTGCCCGGACATTCCGGGGAGCTGTTTTTT.

This clone is deemed medium-sized. The chain couples TRBV19 to TRBJ1-1, with 9 bases lining up with TRBD1. Trimming removed 4 bases from V and 1 base from J; junction bases left unmatched: 4. The CDR3 length is 15 residues. Germline V gives CDR1 LNHDA, CDR2 SQIVND (reference sequence). CDR3 sequence (DNA): TGTGCCAGTAGTACTAGGACAGGGGCGAACACTGAAGCTTTCTTT. Residues: CASSTRTGANTEAFF.

The chain employs TRBV18 and TRBJ1-4; D might be TRBD1 (6 bases). Germline loops: CDR1 KGHSH, CDR2 LQKENI. This CDR3 region has 14 residues. The V end was cut by 5 bases, the J end by 4 bases, with 11 bases between. CDR3 sequence (DNA): TGTGCCAGCTCATCAGGACAGAATAATGAAAAACTGTTTTTT. Translation gives CASSSGQNNEKLFF.

This rearrangement joins TRBV28 to TRBJ2-1, with 10 bases aligning to TRBD2. CDR3 length equals 15 residues. In germline, CDR1 is MDHEN, CDR2 SYDVKM. V shed 6 bases, J shed 9 bases, and the junction held 11 bases outside the gene matches. CDR3 in amino acids: CASRPPLAGAGEQFF. The CDR3, as DNA: TGTGCCAGCAGACCCCCTCTAGCGGGAGCGGGTGAGCAGTTCTTC. Full variable domain (missing parts from reference TRBV28 and TRBJ2-1): DVKVTQSSRYLVKRTGEKVFLECVQDMDHENMFWYRQDPGLGLRLIYFSYDVKMKEKGDIPEGYSVSREKKERFSLILESASTNQTSMYLCASRPPLAGAGEQFFGPGTRLTVL.

The genes are TRBV19 and TRBJ2-7, with 9 bases that match TRBD1. Germline loops: CDR1 LNHDA, CDR2 SQIVND (reference sequence). V shed 1 base, J shed 3 bases, and the junction held 4 bases outside the gene matches. This CDR3 comprises 15 residues. The CDR3 DNA reads TGTGCCAGTAGTATAGGGACAGGGGCCGGCTACGAGCAGTACTTC. It encodes CASSIGTGAGYEQYF.

This clone turned up a few times. This chain connects TRBV21-1 to TRBJ1-2; the table calls TRBD1, which could not be checked here. TRBV21-1 is a pseudogene locus. The CDR3 runs 19 residues. The CDR3 nucleotides read TGTGCCAGCAGCAAAGGCCCCGCAACCACAGGATTAGACCGCATAGGCTACACCTTC. It encodes CASSKGPATTGLDRIGYTF.

This clone was found once. The V and J genes are TRBV11-2 and TRBJ2-3, with TRBD2 identical over 9 bases. Germline CDR1 SGHAT, CDR2 FQNNGV. V lost 7 bases to trimming and J lost 2 bases; unmatched junction nucleotides: 19. CDR3 size: 19 residues. The CDR3 is CASNSAPSGRPSSTDTQYF. The CDR3 nucleotides read TGTGCCAGCAACTCCGCCCCCAGCGGGAGGCCTTCATCCACAGATACGCAGTATTTT.

A note on this clone: Germline is not matched at one junction end, which may reflect a read error. The V gene is TRBV13, the J gene TRBJ2-1; D remains unclear. Germline loops: CDR1 PRHDT, CDR2 FYEKMQ (reference sequence). The CDR3 runs 15 residues. CDR3 bases: TGTGCCGGCAGCTTAGGCCGGTCTTTCAGCGATGAGCAGTTCTTC. It specifies CAGSLGRSFSDEQFF.

This clone was found a few times. The chain links TRBV13 to TRBJ2-2; TRBD2 agrees at 7 bases. CDR3 size: 16 residues. V gave up 5 bases and J gave up 2 bases; unmatched junction bases: 8. The germline CDR1 and CDR2 sequences are PRHDT and FYEKMQ (reference sequence). CDR3 sequence (DNA): TGTGCCAGCAGCCCGACCGGGACTACCAACACCGGGGAGCTGTTTTTT. Amino acids: CASSPTGTTNTGELFF.

The chain has TRBV6-5 and TRBJ1-2, with D perhaps TRBD1 (5 bases). The CDR3 extends over 15 amino acids. Trimming removed 0 bases from V and 8 bases from J, with 16 bases in between. In germline, CDR1 is MNHEY, CDR2 SVGAGI. The CDR3 bases are TGTGCCAGCAGTTACTCGGGGCAACTCTCTGGGGGCTACACCTTC. Protein: CASSYSGQLSGGYTF.

This sequence joins TRBV7-8 and TRBJ2-5; no clear D. The DNA end is more similar to TRBJ2-7, so the J call may be wrong. The CDR3 contains 13 residues. In germline, CDR1 is SGHVS, CDR2 FQNEAQ. The CDR3 coding sequence is TGTGCCAGCAGCTTAGCGCTGGGCTACGAGCAGTACTTC. It translates to CASSLALGYEQYF.

CDR3 amino acids: CASSSTGVDTEAFF. The CDR3 nucleotides read TGTGCCAGCAGCTCGACAGGGGTGGACACTGAAGCTTTCTTT. The chain employs TRBV11-3 and TRBJ1-1; 8 positions match TRBD1. The germline gives CDR1 SGHNT, CDR2 YENEEA. The CDR3 is 14 residues long. Trimming took 4 bases from V and 3 from J; bases not matched to a gene: 4.

The V call is TRBV29-1, the J call TRBJ2-1, with 9 bases fitting TRBD1. The CDR3 is made up of 15 amino acids. J lost 4 bases, V lost 6 bases, and 10 bases had no gene match. CDR1 and CDR2 (germline): SQVTM, ANQGSEA. The DNA of the CDR3 is TGCAGCGTGGGAGGGACAGGGAGACATTACAATGAGCAGTTCTTC. It is translated as CSVGGTGRHYNEQFF.

The CDR3 region has the DNA TGCGCCAGCAGCTTGGGACAGGGGGTCCCTGAAGCTTTCTTT. As protein: CASSLGQGVPEAFF. The chain links TRBV5-1 to TRBJ1-1; 9 bases are shared with TRBD1. Germline V lookup: CDR1 SGHRS, CDR2 YFSETQ. The CDR3 has 14 residues. V was clipped by 0 bases and J by 6 bases; unmatched bases: 3.

This chain connects TRBV7-9 to TRBJ2-7; 9 positions agree with TRBD1. Per the germline V gene, CDR1 is SEHNR and CDR2 is FQNEAQ (reference sequence). The V gene end was trimmed by 3 bases and the J gene end by 5 bases; junction bases not matched to a gene: 5. The CDR3 consists of 14 residues. The CDR3 here is CASSFPDRGDEQYF. The CDR3 DNA follows: TGTGCCAGCAGCTTCCCGGACAGGGGTGACGAGCAGTACTTC.

This clone was seen only a few times. The chain recombines TRBV10-3 with TRBJ1-1; D is unclear. Per the germline V gene, CDR1 is ENHRY and CDR2 is SYGVKD. V lost 6 bases to trimming and J lost 1 base, with 9 bases between them. The CDR3 has 13 residues. The CDR3 loop reads CAIRTLGNTEAFF. The CDR3 DNA sequence: TGTGCCATCAGAACCCTCGGGAACACTGAAGCTTTCTTT.

Regarding this clone: Different DNA sequences within this sample yield the same CDR3. This chain uses TRBV6-1 with TRBJ1-2; 7 nucleotides agree with TRBD1. In germline, CDR1 is MNHNS, CDR2 SASEGT. V lost 0 bases to trimming and J lost 4 bases; unmatched junction nucleotides: 2. The CDR3 sequence is 14 residues long. In DNA form, the CDR3 reads TGTGCCAGCAGTGAAGCAGGGGGCGGCTATGGCTACACCTTC. Translating it yields CASSEAGGGYGYTF.

This clone was seen only once. The rearrangement links TRBV19 to TRBJ1-6, with D unresolved. CDR1 is LNHDA, CDR2 SQIVND, per germline (reference sequence). The CDR3 contains 17 residues. With 6 bases removed from V and 0 bases from J, the gap between germline ends came to 15 bases. In nucleotides, the CDR3 is TGTGCCAGTAGAAACTATTACCGGAGCTCCTATAATTCACCCCTCCACTTT. Its translation is CASRNYYRSSYNSPLHF.